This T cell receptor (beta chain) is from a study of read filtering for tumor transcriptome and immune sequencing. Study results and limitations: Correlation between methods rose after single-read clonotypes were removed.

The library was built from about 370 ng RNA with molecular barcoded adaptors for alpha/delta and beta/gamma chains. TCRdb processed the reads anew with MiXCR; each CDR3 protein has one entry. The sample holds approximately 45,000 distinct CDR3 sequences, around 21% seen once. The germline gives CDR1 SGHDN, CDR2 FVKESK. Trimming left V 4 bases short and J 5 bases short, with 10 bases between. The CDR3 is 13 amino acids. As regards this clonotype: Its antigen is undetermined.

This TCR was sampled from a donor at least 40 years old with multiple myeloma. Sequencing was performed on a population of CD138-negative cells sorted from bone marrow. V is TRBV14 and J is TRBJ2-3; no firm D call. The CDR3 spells CASSPRTVDTQYF. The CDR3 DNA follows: TGTGCCAGCAGCCCGAGGACGGTAGATACGCAGTATTTT.